A selection of T cell receptor beta chains follows, all from one sample in a study of blood T cell repertoires in COVID-19. Some clones are missing from TCRdb's copy, which holds only in-frame ones; the method was immunoSEQ multiplex PCR. Here the sample spans fewer than 120,000 clones, about 80% being singletons. The material sequenced was peripheral blood. Source of these receptors: an elderly woman with acute or convalescent COVID-19. Both conserved end residues are part of each CDR3.

v_call: TRBV28; cdr3_aa: CASTLLGDEQYF
v_call: TRBV6-6; cdr3_aa: CASIPARDQPQHF
v_call: TRBV11-2; cdr3_aa: CASSLTGGPYEQYF
v_call: TRBV4-2; cdr3_aa: CASSLGLAGSEQFF
v_call: TRBV19; cdr3_aa: CASSIPRRTDTQYF
v_call: TRBV5-1; cdr3_aa: CASAGGSTDTQYF
v_call: TRBV5-1; cdr3_aa: CASSSGQGNSPLHF
v_call: TRBV2; cdr3_aa: CASSESRGRMTEAFF
v_call: TRBV15; cdr3_aa: CAASRGQGQNQPQHF
v_call: TRBV6-5; cdr3_aa: CASSYLLKRQKNTIYF
v_call: TRBV7-7; cdr3_aa: CASSRNPSSYEQYF
v_call: TRBV10-2; cdr3_aa: CASRRDTQINSPLHF
v_call: TRBV5-1; cdr3_aa: CASSLAGEGRGSYNEQFF